This T cell receptor beta chain stems from a study of T cell responses to AZD1222 COVID-19 vaccine. This table comes from immunoSEQ multiplex PCR, and its TCRdb copy is limited to in-frame clones, with some not included. The sample shows over 130,000 clones, around 90% of them seen only once. Study results and caveats: The sample set comprised mostly white British donors with more females, and clonal diversity was possibly underestimated.

The CDR3 spans 13 residues. The V and J ends lost 3 bases and 2 bases respectively, with 8 bases between them. CDR1 is GTSNPN, CDR2 SVGIG, per germline (reference sequence). Worth noting for this clone: Antigen specificity is unknown.

V usage is TRBV30 and J usage is TRBJ2-1; D ambiguous. The starting material was peripheral blood, obtained on day 0 of AZD1222 vaccination. This clonotype originated in an adult in good health. CDR3 DNA sequence: TGTGCCTGGAGCCGGGCTACCTACAATGAGCAGTTCTTC. Amino acid sequence: CAWSRATYNEQFF.